Detailed here is one T cell receptor beta chain. This specimen belongs to a study of T cell changes during pregnancy in multiple sclerosis. The data were produced by immunoSEQ multiplex PCR, yet TCRdb's version contains in-frame clones alone and is incomplete. The sample gives approximately 70,000 clones, 92% of which show up once; approximately 1.5% is in the top ten. Losses at the gene ends were 2 bases for V and 7 bases for J; bases not matched to a gene: 10. The CDR3 covers 16 residues. CDR1 is LGHNT, CDR2 FRNRAP, per germline. This receptor was obtained from a female donor in good health, enrolled as a control in a pregnancy study. J is TRBJ1-2 and V is TRBV12-5; 10 positions match TRBD1. Sequenced material: peripheral blood, taken in the second trimester of pregnancy. The CDR3 is CASGLPRDRGVPGYTF. CDR3 nucleotide sequence: TGTGCTAGTGGTTTGCCCCGGGACAGGGGTGTACCTGGCTACACCTTC. Drawing the rest from reference TRBV12-5 and TRBJ1-2, the complete variable domain is DARVTQTPRHKVTEMGQEVTMRCQPILGHNTVFWYRQTMMQGLELLAYFRNRAPLDDSGMPKDRFSAEMPDATLATLKIQPSEPRDSAVYFCASGLPRDRGVPGYTFGSGTRLTVV.